These T cell receptor beta chains were read from a single sample in a study of patients and donors after allogeneic stem cell transplantation. MiXCR was run by TCRdb on the RT-PCR reads, yielding one entry per CDR3 protein. The table has about 87,000 distinct CDR3 sequences, around 5% seen once. Input material: blood, either unsorted or a sorted T cell fraction (not recorded which). The receptor source for this set is a human donor who was either an allogeneic HSCT recipient or a stem cell or donor lymphocyte infusion donor (not recorded which). It is not recorded whose cells these are; they may come from a transplant donor. Each CDR3 is given with its conserved first and last residue. Fields, in order: clone size, V gene, D gene, J gene, CDR3 protein, CDR3 DNA. The D gene is left open where the match is weak. A row's size may be missing; if present it is once, few, many or a size class.

many,TRBV30,-,TRBJ2-7,CASQNRDNSYEQYF,TGTGCCTCTCAAAACCGGGACAACTCCTACGAGCAGTACTTC
many,TRBV20-1,-,TRBJ2-3,CSARGGSLTDTQYF,TGCAGTGCTAGAGGTGGCAGCCTCACAGATACGCAGTATTTT
many,TRBV4-2,TRBD2,TRBJ2-1,CASSQGTSGDNEQFF,TGTGCCAGCAGCCAAGGGACTAGCGGGGACAATGAGCAGTTCTTC
-,TRBV27,-,TRBJ2-7,CASSLQGGREQYF,TGTGCCAGCAGTTTACAGGGCGGTCGCGAGCAGTACTTC
few,TRBV5-1,-,TRBJ2-2,CASSSHRAAGELFF,TGCGCCAGCAGCTCCCATCGAGCGGCCGGGGAGCTGTTTTTT
many,TRBV7-9,TRBD1,TRBJ1-3,CASSDRVLDTIYF,TGTGCCAGCAGCGACAGGGTGTTGGACACCATATATTTT
-,TRBV14,TRBD2,TRBJ2-7,CASSAGLAGVEQYF,TGTGCCAGCAGCGCGGGACTAGCGGGAGTCGAGCAGTACTTC
few,TRBV3-1,-,TRBJ2-1,CASSLPLGEQFF,TGTGCCAGCAGCTTACCACTCGGTGAGCAGTTCTTC
many,TRBV24-1,-,TRBJ1-1,CATSDGGQGVGNTEAFF,TGTGCCACCAGTGATGGAGGTCAGGGTGTGGGGAACACTGAAGCTTTCTTT
many,TRBV5-1,-,TRBJ2-3,CASSLATSGSTDTQYF,TGCGCCAGCAGCTTGGCGACTTCAGGGAGCACAGATACGCAGTATTTT
many,TRBV6-1,-,TRBJ1-1,CASSLQGENTEAFF,TGTGCCAGCAGTCTACAGGGCGAGAACACTGAAGCTTTCTTT
few,TRBV10-3,-,TRBJ2-6,CATLLGAGANVLTF,TGTGCCACCCTCCTGGGGGCTGGGGCCAACGTCCTGACTTTC
many,TRBV4-1,-,TRBJ2-1,CASSQGSGVAYNEQFF,TGCGCCAGCAGCCAAGGATCGGGGGTTGCCTACAATGAGCAGTTCTTC
many,TRBV2,-,TRBJ2-2,CASRGRQNTGELFF,TGTGCCAGCAGGGGGAGGCAGAACACCGGGGAGCTGTTTTTT
many,TRBV5-4,TRBD1,TRBJ1-2,CASSRPGTGEGYYGYTF,TGTGCCAGCAGCCGTCCCGGGACAGGGGAGGGTTACTATGGCTACACCTTC
many,TRBV2,-,TRBJ1-5,CASRWTSASNQPQHF,TGTGCCAGCAGATGGACCTCCGCTTCCAATCAGCCCCAGCATTTT
many,TRBV4-2,-,TRBJ2-7,CASSQDLPYEQYF,TGTGCCAGCAGCCAAGATTTACCCTACGAGCAGTACTTC
many,TRBV28,TRBD1,TRBJ2-7,CASSLWDRGQYEQYF,TGTGCCAGCAGTTTGTGGGACAGGGGACAGTACGAGCAGTACTTC
many,TRBV20-1,-,TRBJ1-1,CSASGRLNTEAFF,TGCAGTGCGTCGGGACGGTTGAACACTGAAGCTTTCTTT
few,TRBV20-1,TRBD2,TRBJ2-3,CSATGTSGRADTQYF,TGCAGTGCTACCGGGACTAGCGGGAGGGCAGATACGCAGTATTTT
few,TRBV9,-,TRBJ2-7,CASSGFEGSYEQYF,TGTGCCAGCAGCGGTTTCGAGGGGTCCTACGAGCAGTACTTC
many,TRBV12-3/TRBV12-4,-,TRBJ2-1,CASSLLRALRGNEQFF,TGTGCCAGCAGTTTGCTTCGAGCCCTTAGGGGCAATGAGCAGTTCTTC
many,TRBV20-1,TRBD2,TRBJ2-5,CSARGTSRETQYF,TGCAGTGCTAGAGGGACTAGCAGGGAGACCCAGTACTTC
-,TRBV6-5,TRBD2,TRBJ2-1,CASSYSVSGPYNEQFF,TGTGCCAGCAGTTACTCGGTTAGCGGGCCCTACAATGAGCAGTTCTTC
many,TRBV7-9,-,TRBJ1-2,CASSTGTPDYGYTF,TGTGCCAGCAGCACAGGGACGCCGGACTATGGCTACACCTTC
many,TRBV3-1,TRBD2,TRBJ2-4,CASSQLGIPGGGKNIQYF,TGTGCCAGCAGCCAGCTGGGGATTCCGGGGGGTGGCAAAAACATTCAGTACTTC
few,TRBV4-2,-,TRBJ2-3,CASGGMGGTDTQYF,TGTGCCAGCGGGGGTATGGGCGGCACAGATACGCAGTATTTT
few,TRBV3-1,-,TRBJ1-5,CASSQAGLSQPQHF,TGTGCCAGCAGCCAAGCAGGGTTGAGTCAGCCCCAGCATTTT
few,TRBV7-9,-,TRBJ2-3,CASSMRQAGTDTQYF,TGTGCCAGCAGCATGCGACAGGCTGGCACAGATACGCAGTATTTT
many,TRBV5-1,TRBD1,TRBJ1-5,CASSPEGAGNQPQHF,TGCGCCAGCAGTCCCGAGGGGGCAGGCAATCAGCCCCAGCATTTT
many,TRBV2,-,TRBJ2-1,CASSPLTSSHEQFF,TGTGCCAGCAGCCCCCTTACTAGTTCCCATGAGCAGTTCTTC